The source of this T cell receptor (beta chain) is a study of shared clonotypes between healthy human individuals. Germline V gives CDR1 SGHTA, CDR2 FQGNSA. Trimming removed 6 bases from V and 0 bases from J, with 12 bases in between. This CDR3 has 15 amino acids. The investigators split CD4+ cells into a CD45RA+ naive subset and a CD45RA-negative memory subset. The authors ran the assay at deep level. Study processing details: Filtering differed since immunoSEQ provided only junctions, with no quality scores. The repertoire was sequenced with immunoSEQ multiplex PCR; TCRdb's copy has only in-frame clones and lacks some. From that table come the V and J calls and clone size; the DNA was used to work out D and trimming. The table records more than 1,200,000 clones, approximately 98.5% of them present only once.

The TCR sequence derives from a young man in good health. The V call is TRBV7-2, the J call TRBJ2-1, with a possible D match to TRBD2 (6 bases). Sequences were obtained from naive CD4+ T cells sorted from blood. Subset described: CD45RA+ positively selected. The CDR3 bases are TGTGCCAGCAGACCGTACGGGAGCTCCTACAATGAGCAGTTCTTC. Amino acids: CASRPYGSSYNEQFF.